The 28 T cell receptor beta chains in this list originate from one sample, sequenced in a study of CD8 T cells in Susac syndrome (dated by TCRdb to the late 2010s). Receptor libraries were prepared by the immunoSEQ multiplex PCR assay. RNA was extracted with the RNeasy kit and roughly 0.45 to 1 ug was reverse transcribed using random hexamers. The public reads were run again by TCRdb, first through fastp at Q25 and then through MiXCR, and only productive beta chains were kept. Every CDR3 protein is listed once, alongside the most common genes and DNA of its rows. Present in this sample are approximately 160,000 distinct CDR3 sequences, roughly 95% of which were seen just once. Of the sample, around 0.12% is held by the ten largest clones. Sequenced input: CD4+ T cells from PBMCs. These receptors came from a human donor with Susac syndrome.

The V gene is TRBV10-3, the J gene TRBJ2-2, with 7 bases aligning to TRBD1. Germline values: CDR1 ENHRY, CDR2 SYGVKD. V was pared by 10 bases and J by 6 bases, with 5 bases of the junction left unmatched. The CDR3 totals 12 residues. This CDR3 reads CATTGLAGELFF. CDR3 in DNA: TGTGCCACGACAGGGTTGGCCGGGGAGCTGTTTTTT.

The V gene is TRBV3-1, the J gene TRBJ1-2; D ambiguous. Germline CDR1 LGHDT, CDR2 YNNKEL (reference sequence). Trimming left V 6 bases short and J 4 bases short, with 15 bases between. CDR3 length equals 14 residues. CDR3 protein: CASSQAGRSYGYTF. The CDR3 region has the DNA TGTGCCAGCAGTCAGGCCGGAAGGAGCTATGGCTACACCTTC. The entire variable domain, with the rest obtained from reference TRBV3-1 and TRBJ1-2, is as follows: DTAVSQTPKYLVTQMGNDKSIKCEQNLGHDTMYWYKQDSKKFLKIMFSYNNKELIINETVPNRFSPKSPDKAHLNLHINSLELGDSAVYFCASSQAGRSYGYTFGSGTRLTVV.

This chain uses TRBV29-1 with TRBJ2-1; 8 bases align to TRBD1. CDR3 size: 15 residues. Germline lookup yields CDR1 SQVTM and CDR2 ANQGSEA. Trimming removed 6 bases from V and 2 bases from J; junction bases left unmatched: 9. CDR3 nucleotide sequence: TGCAGCGTAAACGGACAGGGAAACGCCTACAATGAGCAGTTCTTC. Amino acid sequence: CSVNGQGNAYNEQFF.

The chain links TRBV4-1 to TRBJ2-5; 9 bases are shared with TRBD2. The CDR3 loop spans 15 amino acids. V trimming: 8 bases; J trimming: 2 bases; junction bases outside the gene matches: 9. Germline-derived CDR1 and CDR2 are MGHRA and YSYEKL. The CDR3 nucleotides are TGCGCCAGCTCCGATAGCGGGAGAGGGCAAGAGACCCAGTACTTC. It translates to CASSDSGRGQETQYF.

The rearrangement links TRBV9 to TRBJ2-7, with 7 positions matching TRBD2. With V trimmed by 3 bases and J by 2 bases, 11 bases remained unmatched. Looked up from germline, CDR1 is SGDLS and CDR2 is YYNGEE. CDR3 size: 16 residues. The DNA for the CDR3 is TGTGCCAGCAGCGCATCGTCGGGGGGTGAACCCTACGAGCAGTACTTC. Protein: CASSASSGGEPYEQYF.

The chain combines TRBV24-1 with TRBJ2-3, with 8 positions matching TRBD1. The CDR3 runs to 15 residues. Germline-derived CDR1 and CDR2 are KGHDR and SFDVKD. The junction had 3 bases not matched to a gene; V was cut back by 3 bases and J by 2 bases. The CDR3 is CATSDRQGNTDTQYF. CDR3 sequence (DNA): TGTGCCACCAGTGATCGACAGGGGAACACAGATACGCAGTATTTT.

The chain has TRBV2 and TRBJ2-4; no definite D call. Germline assignment: CDR1 SNHLY and CDR2 FYNNEI. V lost 1 base and J lost 0, with 10 bases in between. The CDR3 covers 16 residues. CDR3 sequence (DNA): TGTGCCAGCAGTGAAGGGACGGGCCTAGCCAAAAACATTCAGTACTTC. It encodes CASSEGTGLAKNIQYF.

CDR3: CSARLREGLTDTQYF. The CDR3 coding sequence is TGCAGTGCTAGATTACGGGAGGGCCTCACAGATACGCAGTATTTT. V is TRBV20-1 and J is TRBJ2-3; 8 bases line up with TRBD2. This CDR3 has 15 amino acids. The J segment lost 2 bases and the V segment lost 2 bases, leaving 6 bases of the junction unmatched. The V gene's germline CDR1 is DFQATT and CDR2 SNEGSKA (reference sequence).

This rearrangement joins TRBV19 to TRBJ2-1; 7 bases agree with TRBD2. The V and J ends lost 5 bases and 1 base, in that order; junction bases with no gene match: 8. The germline V gene encodes CDR1 LNHDA and CDR2 SQIVND (reference sequence). This CDR3 has 16 amino acids. CDR3 residues: CASSSRGRGSYNEQFF. CDR3 nucleotides: TGTGCCAGTAGTTCACGCGGGAGAGGATCCTACAATGAGCAGTTCTTC.

This chain links TRBV29-1 with TRBJ2-1; 8 nucleotides agree with TRBD2. CDR1 SQVTM and CDR2 ANQGSEA come from the germline V gene. The CDR3 spans 13 residues. V was clipped by 4 bases and J by 5 bases; unmatched bases: 4. This chain's CDR3 is CSVVREGHNEQFF. For the CDR3, the DNA is TGCAGCGTTGTCCGGGAGGGCCACAATGAGCAGTTCTTC.

The chain joins TRBV20-1 to TRBJ2-1; TRBD1 or TRBD2 may be the D gene (5 bases each). V lost 0 bases and J lost 7, with 16 bases in between. CDR3 length: 15 residues. Germline V gene sequence: CDR1 DFQATT, CDR2 SNEGSKA (reference sequence). The CDR3, as DNA: TGCAGTGCTAGAGACCGGGACCGAGCGTGGAATGAGCAGTTCTTC. It translates to CSARDRDRAWNEQFF.

CDR3 sequence: CASSRQPGTSGYNEQFF. CDR3 coding DNA: TGTGCCAGCAGCCGACAACCCGGGACTAGCGGGTACAATGAGCAGTTCTTC. This chain connects TRBV4-2 to TRBJ2-1; 12 nucleotides line up with TRBD2. Losses at the gene ends were 4 bases for V and 4 bases for J; bases not matched to a gene: 8. The germline V gene has CDR1 LGHNA and CDR2 YNFKEQ. The CDR3 runs to 17 residues.

The chain uses TRBV29-1 and TRBJ1-1, with D perhaps matching TRBD1 (5 bases). This CDR3 has 15 amino acids. Trimming removed 4 bases from V and 5 bases from J, with 20 bases in between. In germline, CDR1 is SQVTM, CDR2 ANQGSEA. CDR3 amino acids: CSVALGGARETEAFF. The CDR3 nucleotides read TGCAGCGTTGCTTTGGGAGGGGCGAGAGAGACTGAAGCTTTCTTT.

The chain has TRBV5-4 and TRBJ2-1; TRBD1 agrees at 9 bases. This CDR3 is built from 15 residues. Trimming at V came to 0 bases and at J to 7 bases, leaving 5 bases not matched to a gene. The germline gives CDR1 SGHNT, CDR2 YYREEE (reference sequence). CDR3 coding DNA: TGTGCCAGCAGCTTGGACGGGACAGGGTCAAATGAGCAGTTCTTC. The encoded protein is CASSLDGTGSNEQFF. The full variable domain, completed using reference TRBV5-4 and TRBJ2-1, is ETGVTQSPTHLIKTRGQQVTLRCSSQSGHNTVSWYQQALGQGPQFIFQYYREEENGRGNFPPRFSGLQFPNYSSELNVNALELDDSALYLCASSLDGTGSNEQFFGPGTRLTVL.

This rearrangement joins TRBV21-1 to TRBJ2-1; the D call TRBD2 from the table was never checked on the DNA. TRBV21-1 is given as a pseudogene. The CDR3 spans 17 residues. This CDR3 is CASSKSQGDSPYNEQFF. DNA for the CDR3: TGTGCCAGCAGCAAATCCCAAGGGGACTCACCCTACAATGAGCAGTTCTTC.

The chain recombines TRBV20-1 with TRBJ2-7; D unclear. V gave up 5 bases and J gave up 3 bases, with 11 bases separating them. The CDR3 has 12 amino acids. CDR1 and CDR2 (germline): DFQATT, SNEGSKA (reference sequence). This CDR3 reads CSARGPLYEQYV. Here the CDR3 DNA reads TGCAGTGCTCGCGGACCCCTCTACGAGCAGTACGTC.

The rearrangement links TRBV3-1 to TRBJ2-7, with 7 bases that match TRBD1. The CDR3 length is 13 residues. CDR1 is LGHDT and CDR2 is YNNKEL in the germline V gene (reference sequence). The V gene end was trimmed by 4 bases and the J gene end by 7 bases; junction bases not matched to a gene: 7. This CDR3 reads CASSLQGDREQYF. The CDR3, as DNA: TGTGCCAGCAGCCTCCAGGGGGATCGGGAGCAGTACTTC.

The chain links TRBV20-1 to TRBJ1-5; tentatively, D is TRBD1 (5 bases). The germline gives CDR1 DFQATT, CDR2 SNEGSKA (reference sequence). Trimming removed 7 bases at V and 4 bases at J, with 11 bases between. The CDR3 loop spans 12 amino acids. This CDR3 is CSVGRVNQPQHF. The DNA of the CDR3 is TGCAGTGTGGGCAGGGTGAATCAGCCCCAGCATTTT.

The chain couples TRBV30 to TRBJ1-3; D possibly corresponds to TRBD1 (6 bases). The CDR3 has 15 amino acids. V lost 4 bases and J 3 bases, leaving 16 bases between the germline ends. CDR1 and CDR2 from the germline V gene are GTSNPN and SVGIG (reference sequence). The CDR3 spells CAWNRGEGGGNTIYF. The CDR3 coding sequence is TGTGCCTGGAATAGGGGGGAGGGAGGTGGAAACACCATATATTTT.

The chain links TRBV7-6 to TRBJ2-4; D is uncertain. CDR1 and CDR2 (germline): SGHVS, FNYEAQ. Trimming removed 5 bases from V and 3 bases from J, with 8 bases in between. The CDR3 runs 13 residues. For the CDR3, the DNA is TGTGCCAGCAGCCCGCCGGACAAAAACATTCAGTACTTC. It translates to CASSPPDKNIQYF.

This clonotype has only one observation. The gene calls are TRBV20-1 and TRBJ2-5, with 7 nucleotides matching TRBD1. The CDR3 consists of 12 residues. V lost 7 bases, J lost 4 bases, and 6 bases stayed unmatched. The germline gives CDR1 DFQATT, CDR2 SNEGSKA (reference sequence). As DNA, the CDR3 is TGCAGTGGAAACAGGGGATCAGAGACCCAGTACTTC. Translating gives CSGNRGSETQYF.

The CDR3 DNA sequence: TGTGCCAGCAGGGGACAGGGGGTTGGTGAGCAGTTCTTC. Translating it yields CASRGQGVGEQFF. V gene TRBV12-3 or TRBV12-4 combines with J gene TRBJ2-1; 11 positions match TRBD1. V gave up 6 bases and J gave up 9 bases; unmatched junction bases: 4. CDR3 length: 13 residues.

The chain couples TRBV18 to TRBJ2-3; perhaps TRBD1 as D (6 bases). The V end was cut by 3 bases, the J end by 0 bases, with 10 bases between. Germline V gene data show CDR1 as KGHSH and CDR2 as LQKENI. There are 15 residues in the CDR3. CDR3 region: CASSPQGISTDTQYF. CDR3 bases: TGTGCCAGCTCACCGCAGGGGATAAGCACAGATACGCAGTATTTT.

The rearrangement links TRBV30 to TRBJ2-3; perhaps TRBD2 as D (5 bases). This CDR3 spans 15 amino acids. Germline V gene lookup returns CDR1 GTSNPN and CDR2 SVGIG (reference sequence). V was cut by 0 bases and J by 4 bases, with 14 bases left in between. CDR3 DNA: TGTGCCTGGAGTGTACAAGCGGCTTCCTCAGATACGCAGTATTTT. Its translation: CAWSVQAASSDTQYF.

V usage is TRBV2 and J usage is TRBJ2-7, with 12 bases aligning to TRBD2. The ends lost 4 bases at V and 5 bases at J; junction bases unmatched: 3. This CDR3 spans 14 amino acids. Germline V gene sequence: CDR1 SNHLY, CDR2 FYNNEI. The CDR3 sequence: CASSGGLAGNEQYF. In DNA, the CDR3 is TGTGCCAGCAGTGGGGGACTAGCGGGCAACGAGCAGTACTTC. The full variable domain, completed using reference TRBV2 and TRBJ2-7, is EPEVTQTPSHQVTQMGQEVILRCVPISNHLYFYWYRQILGQKVEFLVSFYNNEISEKSEIFDDQFSVERPDGSNFTLKIRSTKLEDSAMYFCASSGGLAGNEQYFGPGTRLTVT.

The V gene is TRBV4-3, the J gene TRBJ2-1; 10 bases agree with TRBD2. CDR3 length: 14 residues. Germline lookup yields CDR1 LGHNA and CDR2 YSLEER. The trim removed 2 bases at V and 6 bases at J, leaving 1 base unmatched. This CDR3 reads CASSQLAGANEQFF. The CDR3 DNA follows: TGCGCCAGCAGCCAACTAGCGGGAGCCAATGAGCAGTTCTTC.

The chain recombines TRBV6-5 with TRBJ2-3; D may be TRBD1 (5 bases). Germline CDR1 MNHEY, CDR2 SVGAGI. The CDR3 covers 15 residues. Trimming removed 6 bases at V and 1 base at J, with 14 bases between. The CDR3 reads CASSQTAGRTDTQYF. Here the CDR3 DNA reads TGTGCCAGCAGCCAGACAGCCGGACGCACAGATACGCAGTATTTT.

The V gene is TRBV7-9, the J gene TRBJ2-1, with 9 nucleotides matching TRBD2. J gave up 4 bases and V 7 bases, and 5 bases lay outside the gene matches. In germline, CDR1 is SEHNR, CDR2 FQNEAQ (reference sequence). CDR3 size: 14 residues. CDR3 DNA: TGTGCCAGCACCGTGACTAGCGGATACAATGAGCAGTTCTTC. This encodes CASTVTSGYNEQFF.